Below, 22 T cell receptor beta chains from the same sample are listed, as sequenced in a study of cytomegalovirus exposure and HLA in healthy donors. PCR primers comprised 60 Vbeta and 13 Jbeta primers. Profiling relied on immunoSEQ multiplex PCR, and the TCRdb table lists in-frame clones only, not all of them. This sample has about 140,000 clones; about 64% occur once, and the top ten carry 2.4%. The specimen sequenced was PBMCs. These receptors came from a woman aged 40 to 55 in good health and CMV-seronegative.

V is TRBV28 and J is TRBJ1-2; 10 bases align to TRBD1. The CDR3 is 13 amino acids. Unmatched junction bases numbered 8, after V lost 9 bases and J lost 7 bases. Germline CDR1 and CDR2: MDHEN and SYDVKM. The CDR3 region is CASQDRGLSGYTF. Written as DNA, the CDR3 is TGTGCCAGTCAGGACAGGGGGTTAAGTGGCTACACCTTC.

CDR3 protein: CASSLDREDYGYTF. The CDR3 region has the DNA TGTGCCAGCAGCCTCGACAGGGAGGACTATGGCTACACCTTC. V and J are TRBV5-6 and TRBJ1-2; 7 positions match TRBD1. The V and J ends lost 4 bases and 3 bases, in that order; junction bases with no gene match: 6. CDR3 length: 14 amino acids. The V gene's germline CDR1 is SGHDT and CDR2 YYEEEE.

The chain uses TRBV1 and TRBJ2-1; no check of the table's D call, TRBD2, against the DNA was made. TRBV1 is listed as a pseudogene. This CDR3 is built from 15 residues. CDR3 in amino acids: CTSSPSGGAYNEQFF. CDR3 nucleotide sequence: TGCACCAGCAGCCCTAGCGGGGGGGCCTACAATGAGCAGTTCTTC.

This clone was observed a few times. This chain links TRBV9 with TRBJ1-2; a possible D gene is TRBD1 (6 bases). V lost 0 bases and J lost 4, with 10 bases in between. The CDR3 is 14 residues long. Germline CDR1 SGDLS, CDR2 YYNGEE. The CDR3 region has the DNA TGTGCCAGCAGCGTAGACAGGGACCGCTATGGCTACACCTTC. Protein product: CASSVDRDRYGYTF.

This clone came up once. The chain couples TRBV9 to TRBJ1-2, with 10 positions matching TRBD1. The germline gives CDR1 SGDLS, CDR2 YYNGEE. The junction had 12 bases not matched to a gene; V was cut back by 3 bases and J by 7 bases. The CDR3 spans 16 residues. The CDR3 protein is CASSDRDRGVLSGYTF. In DNA form, the CDR3 reads TGTGCCAGCAGCGACCGGGACAGGGGAGTCTTGAGTGGCTACACCTTC.

In this sample, this clone turned up a few times. This sequence joins TRBV5-1 and TRBJ2-3; D might be TRBD2 (6 bases). The V gene lost 4 bases and the J gene lost 4 bases, with 16 bases spanning the gap. The CDR3 runs 15 residues. Germline loops: CDR1 SGHRS, CDR2 YFSETQ. CDR3 DNA sequence: TGCGCCAGCAGCCCATCGGGGGATGTCGCAGATACGCAGTATTTT. Encoded protein: CASSPSGDVADTQYF.

The J gene is TRBJ2-5, the V gene TRBV5-1; D might be TRBD2 (5 bases). Germline assignment: CDR1 SGHRS and CDR2 YFSETQ. This CDR3 is 15 amino acids long. V dropped 0 bases and J dropped 4 bases, with 13 bases sitting between them. CDR3 sequence reads: CASSLEGRRGETQYF. CDR3 in DNA: TGCGCCAGCAGCTTGGAAGGAAGACGGGGAGAGACCCAGTACTTC.

This clone has more than one count but fewer than ten. This chain's CDR3 is CASSSPKTGYEQYF. DNA for the CDR3: TGTGCCAGCAGCTCACCTAAGACAGGCTACGAGCAGTACTTC. The chain recombines TRBV5-4 with TRBJ2-5, with a tentative D call TRBD1 (6 bases). The DNA end is more similar to TRBJ2-7, so the J call may be wrong. This CDR3 is 14 amino acids long. Germline V gives CDR1 SGHNT, CDR2 YYREEE (reference sequence).

CDR3 residues: CASSPGLPTDEQFF. CDR3 bases: TGTGCCAGCAGCCCGGGACTCCCTACGGATGAGCAGTTCTTC. This chain links TRBV4-2 with TRBJ2-1, with a weak D call TRBD2 (6 bases). Germline assignment: CDR1 LGHNA and CDR2 YNFKEQ. This CDR3 contains 14 residues. V lost 4 bases, J lost 8 bases, and 15 bases lay in between.

Only a few counts were recorded for this clone. Germline and junction disagree at one end, which may indicate a read error. This chain joins TRBV7-9 and TRBJ2-5; D possibly corresponds to TRBD1 (5 bases). Per germline, CDR1 SEHNR and CDR2 FQNEAQ (reference sequence). The CDR3 length is 12 residues. DNA of the CDR3: TGTTCCAGCAGCTTGACAGCAGAGACCCAGTACTTC. Its translation: CSSSLTAETQYF. The complete variable domain, with remaining parts taken from reference TRBV7-9 and TRBJ2-5, reads DTGVSQNPRHKITKRGQNVTFRCDPISEHNRLYWYRQTLGQGPEFLTYFQNEAQLEKSRLLSDRFSAERPKGSFSTLEIQRTEQGDSAMYLCSSSLTAETQYFGPGTRLLVL.

This clone occurred a few times. V and J are TRBV2 and TRBJ2-7; 11 positions agree with TRBD1. The ends lost 10 bases at V and 2 bases at J; junction bases unmatched: 4. CDR3 length: 13 amino acids. Germline V gene sequence: CDR1 SNHLY, CDR2 FYNNEI. This CDR3 reads CATGTGGTYEQYF. CDR3 in DNA: TGTGCCACCGGGACAGGGGGTACCTACGAGCAGTACTTC. Full variable domain (missing parts from reference TRBV2 and TRBJ2-7): EPEVTQTPSHQVTQMGQEVILRCVPISNHLYFYWYRQILGQKVEFLVSFYNNEISEKSEIFDDQFSVERPDGSNFTLKIRSTKLEDSAMYFCATGTGGTYEQYFGPGTRLTVT.

V and J are TRBV6-1 and TRBJ1-1; D is possibly TRBD1 (5 bases). CDR1 MNHNS and CDR2 SASEGT come from the germline V gene. The CDR3 covers 14 residues. The V end was cut by 7 bases, the J end by 6 bases, with 18 bases between. The CDR3 here is CASTLSFRAPEAFF. The CDR3 region has the DNA TGTGCCAGCACTCTGAGTTTCAGGGCTCCTGAAGCTTTCTTT.

The CDR3 reads CSVGHAGQPQHF. CDR3 coding DNA: TGCAGCGTTGGTCACGCGGGACAGCCCCAGCATTTT. This sequence joins TRBV29-1 and TRBJ1-5; no firm D call. The CDR3 is 12 residues long. Germline-derived CDR1 and CDR2 are SQVTM and ANQGSEA. The V end lost 4 bases, the J end lost 7 bases, and 11 bases lay between the germline ends.

This sequence joins TRBV11-2 and TRBJ2-1, with TRBD2 matching over 9 bases. The CDR3 has 13 amino acids. Per the germline V gene, CDR1 is SGHAT and CDR2 is FQNNGV. The V and J ends lost 7 bases and 7 bases, in that order; junction bases with no gene match: 5. CDR3 coding DNA: TGTGCCAGCAAGGGACTAGCCAAAAATGAGCAGTTCTTC. Translating it yields CASKGLAKNEQFF.

The rearrangement uses TRBV7-9 and TRBJ2-7; 7 bases align to TRBD1. Germline assignment: CDR1 SEHNR and CDR2 FQNEAQ (reference sequence). The CDR3 spans 12 residues. After removal of 11 bases from V and 6 bases from J, the junction contained 10 bases not matched to a gene. Written as DNA, the CDR3 is TGTGCCTCCGGGGCAGGGGGAAGCGAGCAGTACTTC. This codes for CASGAGGSEQYF.

The chain carries TRBV27 and TRBJ2-1; 10 nucleotides agree with TRBD2. Losses at the gene ends were 5 bases for V and 10 bases for J; bases not matched to a gene: 23. This CDR3 is 19 amino acids long. Per germline, CDR1 MNHEY and CDR2 SMNVEV (reference sequence). The CDR3 DNA follows: TGTGCCAGCAGTCCCCGGTTAGCGGGGGGCTACAAGGGGGTCCTAGAGCAGTTCTTC. Protein: CASSPRLAGGYKGVLEQFF.

This rearrangement joins TRBV6-1 to TRBJ2-4, with 9 bases identical to TRBD2. The V gene end was trimmed by 3 bases and the J gene end by 0 bases; junction bases not matched to a gene: 9. The length of the CDR3 is 18 residues. CDR1 MNHNS and CDR2 SASEGT come from the germline V gene. The chain's CDR3 is CASSDNSGLAQAKNIQYF. The CDR3 DNA sequence: TGTGCCAGCAGTGATAATTCAGGACTAGCGCAAGCCAAAAACATTCAGTACTTC.

The chain uses TRBV28 and TRBJ1-4; D is possibly TRBD1 (6 bases). The CDR3 has 14 residues. V lost 3 bases, J lost 5 bases, and 10 bases lay in between. The germline V gene has CDR1 MDHEN and CDR2 SYDVKM. As DNA, the CDR3 is TGTGCCAGCAGTTTGACAGGCGGAAATGAAAAACTGTTTTTT. Its translation: CASSLTGGNEKLFF.

This clone showed up just a few times. V gene TRBV5-4 combines with J gene TRBJ2-7; the match to TRBD1 covers 9 bases. Germline lookup yields CDR1 SGHNT and CDR2 YYREEE (reference sequence). The junction had 7 bases not matched to a gene; V was cut back by 3 bases and J by 3 bases. The CDR3 spans 15 residues. The CDR3 loop is CASSSTGGAFYEQYF. CDR3 sequence (DNA): TGTGCCAGCAGCTCCACAGGGGGCGCGTTCTACGAGCAGTACTTC.

On this clone: An end of the junction differs from the germline gene, which may be a read error. The V gene is TRBV6-5, the J gene TRBJ1-1, with unresolved D. Germline V gene data show CDR1 as MNHEY and CDR2 as SVGAGI. The CDR3 sequence is 14 residues long. This chain's CDR3 is CASSDSGVGTEAFF. The CDR3 coding sequence is TGTGCCAGCAGTGACTCGGGAGTTGGGACTGAAGCTTTCTTT.

J is TRBJ1-1 and V is TRBV6-6; TRBD1 is a possible D gene (5 bases). The CDR3 spans 14 residues. The V gene's germline CDR1 is MNHNY and CDR2 SVGAGI (reference sequence). V was cut by 6 bases and J by 4 bases, with 15 bases left in between. CDR3 in amino acids: CASSLDIGVTEAFF. The CDR3 coding sequence is TGTGCCAGCAGCCTCGACATAGGGGTCACTGAAGCTTTCTTT.

The CDR3 reads CASSLSQGGSPLHF. In nucleotides, the CDR3 is TGCGCCAGCAGCCTGAGCCAGGGAGGTTCACCCCTCCACTTT. J is TRBJ1-6 and V is TRBV4-1; TRBD1 might be the D (5 bases). The CDR3 runs to 14 residues. Germline V lookup: CDR1 MGHRA, CDR2 YSYEKL. V lost 4 bases and J 9 bases, leaving 13 bases between the germline ends.